The 29 T cell receptor beta chains in this list originate from one sample, sequenced in a study of T cells expressing NK-cell markers. No DNA is given; TCRdb re-called the 5' RACE reads and lists each CDR3 protein once. The specimen's table records some 500,000 distinct CDR3 sequences. Input material: blood T cells: a sorted CD56 or NKG2C T cell subset, CD4+ or CD8+ T cells, or bulk PBMC T cells (not recorded which). The source of these receptors is a woman aged 45-65 years in good health.

This rearrangement joins TRBV10-3 to TRBJ1-1. CDR3 length: 11 amino acids. Germline V gene data show CDR1 as ENHRY and CDR2 as SYGVKD. The CDR3 reads CAISEGTGAFF.

This chain connects TRBV11-2 to TRBJ2-3; the D call from TCRdb, TRBD2, cannot be confirmed without DNA. This CDR3 comprises 14 residues. Germline CDR1 reads SGHAT; CDR2 reads FQNNGV. CDR3 sequence reads: CASSLGGPRDTQYF. Full variable domain (rest looked up from reference TRBV11-2 and TRBJ2-3): EAGVAQSPRYKIIEKRQSVAFWCNPISGHATLYWYQQILGQGPKLLIQFQNNGVVDDSQLPKDRFSAERLKGVDSTLKIQPAKLEDSAVYLCASSLGGPRDTQYFGPGTRLTVL.

The CDR3 spells CAWFSNYGYTF. The J gene is TRBJ1-2, the V gene TRBV30. The germline V gene has CDR1 GTSNPN and CDR2 SVGIG (reference sequence). The length of the CDR3 is 11 residues.

V gene TRBV7-8 combines with J gene TRBJ2-3; TCRdb's D call of TRBD2 is untestable without DNA. Germline CDR1 and CDR2: SGHVS and FQNEAQ. CDR3 length equals 18 residues. CDR3 loop: CASSIERSRSAKRDTQYF.

The CDR3 here is CASSPPGLAGKETQYF. V and J are TRBV28 and TRBJ2-5; lacking DNA, the TRBD2 call made by TCRdb goes unchecked. Germline V gene sequence: CDR1 MDHEN, CDR2 SYDVKM. The CDR3 loop spans 16 amino acids. Filled out from reference TRBV28 and TRBJ2-5, the complete variable domain reads DVKVTQSSRYLVKRTGEKVFLECVQDMDHENMFWYRQDPGLGLRLIYFSYDVKMKEKGDIPEGYSVSREKKERFSLILESASTNQTSMYLCASSPPGLAGKETQYFGPGTRLLVL.

V is TRBV5-1 and J is TRBJ2-1; TCRdb outputs TRBD2, but without DNA this stays unchecked. The length of the CDR3 is 13 residues. The germline V gene has CDR1 SGHRS and CDR2 YFSETQ. CDR3 loop: CASGILAGGEQFF.

The chain carries TRBV18 and TRBJ1-4. The germline CDR1 and CDR2 sequences are KGHSH and LQKENI. The CDR3 covers 12 residues. The CDR3 reads CASSHSGEKLFF.

This rearrangement joins TRBV27 to TRBJ2-3; the D call of TRBD2 rests on TCRdb alone, since no DNA is present to check it. Germline CDR1 reads MNHEY; CDR2 reads SMNVEV (reference sequence). This CDR3 is built from 15 residues. The CDR3 spells CASSRIGREGDTQYF.

The rearrangement links TRBV25-1 to TRBJ1-2; with no DNA, the TCRdb D assignment of TRBD1 cannot be verified. The CDR3 runs to 12 residues. Per the germline V gene, CDR1 is MGHDK and CDR2 is SYGVNS. The CDR3 is CASSERDTGYTF.

J is TRBJ2-1 and V is TRBV15. This CDR3 contains 12 residues. The germline gives CDR1 LNHNV, CDR2 YYDKDF (reference sequence). CDR3: CATSSIGDEQFF.

The J gene is TRBJ1-1, the V gene TRBV20-1; TCRdb indicates TRBD1, and absent DNA this call remains unverified. Per the germline V gene, CDR1 is DFQATT and CDR2 is SNEGSKA (reference sequence). The CDR3 length is 16 residues. CDR3 residues: CSASLGTGAGSAEAFF.

The chain is built from TRBV19 and TRBJ1-2; TCRdb indicates TRBD1, and absent DNA this call remains unverified. The CDR3 consists of 12 residues. Germline V lookup: CDR1 LNHDA, CDR2 SQIVND (reference sequence). This CDR3 reads CASNTGGFGYTF.

The chain joins TRBV12-3 or TRBV12-4 to TRBJ1-5. This CDR3 spans 16 amino acids. CDR3 sequence reads: CASSLDSGLAGQPQHF.

The chain uses TRBV12-3 or TRBV12-4 and TRBJ1-2; as DNA is missing, the TRBD1 call by TCRdb cannot be tested. The CDR3 has 15 residues. The CDR3 loop reads CASSSGGRINYGYTF.

The V gene is TRBV15, the J gene TRBJ1-1; TCRdb gives TRBD1 as the D gene, but with no DNA this cannot be confirmed. Looked up from germline, CDR1 is LNHNV and CDR2 is YYDKDF (reference sequence). The CDR3 sequence is 14 residues long. This chain's CDR3 is CATSRGRGLREAFF.

The chain is built from TRBV6-5 and TRBJ2-3; TCRdb's D call, TRBD1, is unchecked because there is no DNA. From germline, CDR1 is MNHEY and CDR2 SVGAGI. This CDR3 comprises 15 residues. The CDR3 sequence is CASRPGQAIIDTQYF.

V usage is TRBV3-1 and J usage is TRBJ2-1; TCRdb's D gene call, TRBD2, goes unchecked for lack of DNA. CDR3 length equals 16 residues. From germline, CDR1 is LGHDT and CDR2 YNNKEL (reference sequence). This CDR3 is CASSQGFRLAYNEQFF.

This rearrangement joins TRBV12-3 or TRBV12-4 to TRBJ2-1; TCRdb reports TRBD1, a call that lacks DNA to check it against. The CDR3 totals 12 residues. The CDR3 here is CASRGNRAEQFF.

The rearrangement uses TRBV12-3 or TRBV12-4 and TRBJ2-2; TCRdb lists TRBD1, though no DNA is available to test this call. The CDR3 runs 13 residues. The CDR3 sequence: CASRWDSTGELFF.

The chain uses TRBV12-3 or TRBV12-4 and TRBJ1-5; TCRdb designates TRBD1, a call that cannot be tested without DNA. This CDR3 region has 15 residues. CDR3 sequence reads: CASGTGTGGNQPQHF.

The chain is built from TRBV19 and TRBJ2-1. Germline values: CDR1 LNHDA, CDR2 SQIVND (reference sequence). The CDR3 sequence is 16 residues long. The CDR3 is CASSIPRGGTYNEQFF.

The V gene is TRBV20-1, the J gene TRBJ2-5. The CDR3 consists of 14 residues. Germline assignment: CDR1 DFQATT and CDR2 SNEGSKA (reference sequence). This chain's CDR3 is CSATNLLEQETQYF.

The chain combines TRBV12-3 or TRBV12-4 with TRBJ1-5; TCRdb gives TRBD1 as the D gene, but with no DNA this cannot be confirmed. This CDR3 region has 16 residues. This CDR3 reads CASTLGQGNGNQPQHF.

The chain employs TRBV29-1 and TRBJ2-6; absent DNA, TCRdb's TRBD1 call cannot be checked. Looked up from germline, CDR1 is SQVTM and CDR2 is ANQGSEA. The CDR3 is 19 amino acids. CDR3 region: CSVPSWGQGSSSGANVLTF.

V usage is TRBV4-1 and J usage is TRBJ2-1. CDR1 is MGHRA and CDR2 is YSYEKL in the germline V gene. The CDR3 runs 16 residues. The chain's CDR3 is CASSQDRMSSYNEQFF.

The rearrangement links TRBV10-1 to TRBJ2-3; TCRdb picks TRBD2, but there is no DNA to check that call. CDR3 length: 14 residues. Germline lookup yields CDR1 WNHNN and CDR2 SYGVQD (reference sequence). The CDR3 is CASSSGRESDTQYF.

The chain recombines TRBV11-2 with TRBJ2-2; TCRdb outputs TRBD1, but without DNA this stays unchecked. CDR1 and CDR2 (germline): SGHAT, FQNNGV. CDR3 length: 13 residues. CDR3 amino acids: CASRWGAGGELFF. The variable domain in full, completed from reference TRBV11-2 and TRBJ2-2, reads EAGVAQSPRYKIIEKRQSVAFWCNPISGHATLYWYQQILGQGPKLLIQFQNNGVVDDSQLPKDRFSAERLKGVDSTLKIQPAKLEDSAVYLCASRWGAGGELFFGEGSRLTVL.

This chain links TRBV29-1 with TRBJ2-2. Germline V CDR1 and CDR2: SQVTM, ANQGSEA. The CDR3 covers 13 residues. The CDR3 sequence is CSVDKGLTGELFF.

The chain carries TRBV21-1 and TRBJ2-4. TRBV21-1 is tagged as a pseudogene. There are 17 residues in the CDR3. CDR3 in amino acids: CASSKGSQRLNKNIQYF.